This T cell receptor (beta chain) stems from a study of regulatory T cells in long-lasting Graves disease. Trimming took 7 bases from V and 1 from J, leaving 14 bases between them. The CDR3 totals 15 residues. Germline CDR1 SNHLY, CDR2 FYNNEI. Arm-PCR of CDR3 regions with iRepertoire HTBI primers generated TCR beta libraries. TCRdb reanalysed the multiplex PCR reads using MiXCR and keeps one entry per CDR3 protein. The top ten hold more than 15% of the sample, which has hundreds of thousands of distinct CDR3 sequences, 15% to 20% seen once. Time point meaning: newly diagnosed GD, antithyroid drugs for less than 3 months. Extracted RNA from PBMCs served as the source of the TCR library. Diagnoses of Graves' disease were made by American Thyroid Association guidelines. With EDTA tubes as the receptacles, around 10 milliliters of peripheral blood were drawn. The sample was also reused in another study, on T cells in Graves' hyperthyroidism and ophthalmopathy. This second report adds: Most expanded thyroid clonotypes above 0.001 recurred in blood.

The chain has TRBV2 and TRBJ2-4; D unresolved. This specimen was peripheral blood mononuclear cells (PBMCs), taken at new diagnosis, from a patient treated with antithyroid drugs. The origin of this receptor is a woman in her thirties with Graves disease. CDR3 sequence: CASIEERSAKNIQYF. CDR3 coding DNA: TGTGCCAGCATAGAGGAAAGGAGCGCCAAAAACATTCAGTACTTC.